These T cell receptor beta chains were read from a single sample in a study of post-analysis software for immune sequencing data. TCRdb reanalysed the PCR reads using MiXCR and keeps one entry per CDR3 protein. This sample has roughly 620,000 distinct CDR3 sequences, with around 44% found just once. The sequenced sample consisted of blood. The receptors derive from a girl aged 10-17 years with multiple sclerosis. The CDR3 runs from the conserved cysteine through the conserved F or W. The order of the fields is clone size, V gene, D gene, J gene, CDR3 DNA, CDR3 protein. A D gene is named only where the DNA matches it firmly. The size field is filled for only some rows; it gives once, few, many or a size class.

few	TRBV4-1	-	TRBJ1-1	TGCGCCAGCAGCCAAAAGGGCACTGAAGCTTTCTTT	CASSQKGTEAFF
once	TRBV7-2	-	TRBJ2-1	TGTGCCAGCAGCTTGCGTCTAGCCCTGTCCTACAATGAGCAGTTCTTC	CASSLRLALSYNEQFF
-	TRBV20-1	-	TRBJ1-2	TGCAGTGCGGACCCGGGTGCGCAGGCGGGCTATGGCTACACCTTC	CSADPGAQAGYGYTF
-	TRBV7-9	-	TRBJ2-5	TGTGCCAGCAGCTTAGGGACAGTCGAGACCCAGTACTTC	CASSLGTVETQYF
few	TRBV9	-	TRBJ1-5	TGTGCCAGCAGCGTCAGGGATCAGCCCCAGCATTTT	CASSVRDQPQHF
-	TRBV7-2	-	TRBJ2-5	TGTGCCAGCAGCCTGAAGGATGCAGGGGAGGAGACCCAGTACTTC	CASSLKDAGEETQYF
few	TRBV7-8	-	TRBJ1-2	TGTGCCAGCAGCTCCCTTGGGGCAGGGACTAGCTACACCTTC	CASSSLGAGTSYTF
-	TRBV7-2	TRBD2	TRBJ2-1	TGTGCCAGCAGCTTTACCGGGACTAGCAGTGAGCAGTTCTTC	CASSFTGTSSEQFF
few	TRBV5-1	-	TRBJ2-7	TGCGCCAGCAGCTCCGTATCGAGGGGGGCGATGAACGAGCAGTACTTC	CASSSVSRGAMNEQYF
-	TRBV6-1	-	TRBJ2-1	TGTGCCAGCAGTGAAAGGCCTAAGGGTTACAATGAGCAGTTCTTC	CASSERPKGYNEQFF
-	TRBV12-3/TRBV12-4	TRBD2	TRBJ2-5	TGTGCCAGCGCACGAGCGGGAGGGGGAGAGACCCAGTACTTC	CASARAGGGETQYF
once	TRBV20-1	TRBD2	TRBJ2-3	TGCAGTGCCCCCGGGACTACCACAGATACGCAGTATTTT	CSAPGTTTDTQYF
-	TRBV9	TRBD1	TRBJ1-4	TGTGCCAGCAGCGCCGATGGACAGGGGGTAAATGAAGAACTGTTTTTT	CASSADGQGVNEELFF
few	TRBV12-3/TRBV12-4	-	TRBJ2-1	TGTGCCAGCAGTATCCGAAGCTCCTACAATGAGCAGTTCTTC	CASSIRSSYNEQFF
-	TRBV10-3	-	TRBJ2-1	TGTGCCATCAGTGGGGACTCCGACTACAATGAGCAGTTCTTC	CAISGDSDYNEQFF
-	TRBV24-1	-	TRBJ2-1	TGTGCCACCACCGGCGGGACGGGGACCAACCGTGAGCAGTTCTTC	CATTGGTGTNREQFF
-	TRBV7-8	-	TRBJ2-7	TGTGCCAGCAGGACAGAGGGGGGCGCTTCCTACGAGCAGTACTTC	CASRTEGGASYEQYF